This T cell receptor (beta chain) was profiled in a study of T cell responses to AZD1222 COVID-19 vaccine. V lost 5 bases and J 0 bases, leaving 11 bases between the germline ends. The CDR3 runs to 14 residues. CDR1 is SEHNR, CDR2 FQNEAQ, per germline (reference sequence). Data came from immunoSEQ multiplex PCR; TCRdb stores just in-frame clones and leaves some out. This sample has some 150,000 clones, with roughly 87% found just once. The TCR originated in an adult who received the MenACWY meningococcal vaccine as a control. Specimen: peripheral blood, collected 28 days after the second dose of the MenACWY control vaccine. The chain couples TRBV7-9 to TRBJ2-7; D gene uncertain. The CDR3 reads CASSPRTASYEQYF. The CDR3 region has the DNA TGTGCCAGCAGCCCCCGGACGGCCTCCTACGAGCAGTACTTC. The full variable domain, in which reference TRBV7-9 and TRBJ2-7 provide the parts outside the CDR3, is DTGVSQNPRHKITKRGQNVTFRCDPISEHNRLYWYRQTLGQGPEFLTYFQNEAQLEKSRLLSDRFSAERPKGSFSTLEIQRTEQGDSAMYLCASSPRTASYEQYFGPGTRLTVT.